This record concerns one T cell receptor beta chain sequence. The antigen remains unidentified. The sample carries other DNA sequences with the same CDR3. Peripheral blood, together with lesional scalp punch biopsies, was collected from alopecia areata patients. This sample stems from a study of CD8+ T cells in alopecia areata. Sequencing relied on a cDNA template that was reverse transcribed from extracted RNA. Some clones are missing from TCRdb's copy, which holds only in-frame ones; the method was immunoSEQ multiplex PCR. Of roughly 140,000 clones listed, about 51% are singletons. This CDR3 is built from 14 residues. V was clipped by 1 base and J by 5 bases; unmatched bases: 7. Per germline, CDR1 SQVTM and CDR2 ANQGSEA. Study results and limitations: Lesional scalp exceeded normal scalp in clonality, especially in alopecia totalis/universalis. Scalp sample data also include resident alphabeta T cells from normal skin. Whereas mice showed it more clearly, TCR sharing across patients was murkier, possibly because of HLA.

The chain recombines TRBV29-1 with TRBJ2-5; 7 nucleotides match TRBD1. Material: CD4+ T cells sorted from blood, obtained at week 0. The receptor comes from a human donor with alopecia areata. CDR3 sequence reads: CSVEGQGRGETQYF. In DNA, the CDR3 is TGCAGCGTTGAAGGCCAGGGCAGGGGGGAGACCCAGTACTTC.